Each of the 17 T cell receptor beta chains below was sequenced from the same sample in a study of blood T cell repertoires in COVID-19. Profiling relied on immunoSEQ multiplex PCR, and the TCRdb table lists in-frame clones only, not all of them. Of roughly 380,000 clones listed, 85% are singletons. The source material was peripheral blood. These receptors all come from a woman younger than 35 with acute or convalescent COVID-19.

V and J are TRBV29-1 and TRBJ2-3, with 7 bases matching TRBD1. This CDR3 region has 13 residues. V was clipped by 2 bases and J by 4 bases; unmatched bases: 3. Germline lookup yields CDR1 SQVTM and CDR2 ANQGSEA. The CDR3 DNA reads TGCAGCGTTGAAATTACAGGGGCAGATACGCAGTATTTT. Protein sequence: CSVEITGADTQYF.

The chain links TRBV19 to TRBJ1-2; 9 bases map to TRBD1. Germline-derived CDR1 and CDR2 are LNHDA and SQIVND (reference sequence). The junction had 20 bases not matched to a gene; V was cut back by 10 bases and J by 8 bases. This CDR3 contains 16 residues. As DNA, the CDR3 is TGTGCCACCAAGACCGGGACAGGGCCCTCAGGCGGGGGCTACACCTTC. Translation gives CATKTGTGPSGGGYTF.

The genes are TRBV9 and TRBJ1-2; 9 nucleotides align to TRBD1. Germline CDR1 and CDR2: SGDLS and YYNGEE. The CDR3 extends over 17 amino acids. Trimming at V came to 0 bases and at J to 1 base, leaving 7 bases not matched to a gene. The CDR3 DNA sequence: TGTGCCAGCAGCGTAGCCCAAAGGACAGGGGATAACTATGGCTACACCTTC. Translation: CASSVAQRTGDNYGYTF.

CDR3 nucleotide sequence: TGTGCCAGCAGTATGTTGGGACTAGCCCAAGAGACCCAGTACTTC. This codes for CASSMLGLAQETQYF. The chain is built from TRBV2 and TRBJ2-5; 9 nucleotides agree with TRBD2. The CDR3 extends over 15 amino acids. J lost 1 base, V lost 5 bases, and 5 bases had no gene match. Germline values: CDR1 SNHLY, CDR2 FYNNEI.

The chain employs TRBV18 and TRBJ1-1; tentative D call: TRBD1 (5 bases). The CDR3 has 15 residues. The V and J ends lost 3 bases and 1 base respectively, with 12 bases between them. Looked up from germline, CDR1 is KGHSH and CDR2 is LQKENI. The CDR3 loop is CASSPSTVRNTEAFF. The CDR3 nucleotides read TGTGCCAGCTCACCCTCGACAGTACGGAACACTGAAGCTTTCTTT.

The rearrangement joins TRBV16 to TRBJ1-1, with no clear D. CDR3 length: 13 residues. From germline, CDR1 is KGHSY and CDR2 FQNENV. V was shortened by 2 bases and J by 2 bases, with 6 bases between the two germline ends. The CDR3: CASSQTTNTEAFF. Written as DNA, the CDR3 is TGTGCCAGCAGCCAAACCACTAACACTGAAGCTTTCTTT. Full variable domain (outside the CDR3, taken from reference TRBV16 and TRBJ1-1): GEEVAQTPKHLVRGEGQKAKLYCAPIKGHSYVFWYQQVLKNEFKFLISFQNENVFDETGMPKERFSAKCLPNSPCSLEIQATKLEDSAVYFCASSQTTNTEAFFGQGTRLTVV.

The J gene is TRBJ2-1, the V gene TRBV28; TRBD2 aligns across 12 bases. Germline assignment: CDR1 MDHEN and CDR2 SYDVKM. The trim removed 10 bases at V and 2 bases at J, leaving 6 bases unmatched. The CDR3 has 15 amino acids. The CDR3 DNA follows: TGTGCCACCCGACTAGCGGGAGACGCCTACAATGAGCAGTTCTTC. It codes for CATRLAGDAYNEQFF.

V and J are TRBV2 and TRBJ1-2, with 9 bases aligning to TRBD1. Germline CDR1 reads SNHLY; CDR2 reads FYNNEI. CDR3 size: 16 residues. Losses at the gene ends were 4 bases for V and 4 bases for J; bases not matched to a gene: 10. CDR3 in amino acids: CASSGGPGGQGYGYTF. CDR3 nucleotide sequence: TGTGCCAGCAGTGGGGGGCCGGGGGGACAGGGCTATGGCTACACCTTC.

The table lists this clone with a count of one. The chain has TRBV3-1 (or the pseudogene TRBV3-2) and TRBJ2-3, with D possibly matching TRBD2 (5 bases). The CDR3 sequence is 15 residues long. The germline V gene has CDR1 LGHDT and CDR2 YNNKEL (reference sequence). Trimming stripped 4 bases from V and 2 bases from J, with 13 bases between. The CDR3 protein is CASSPSPEATDTQYF. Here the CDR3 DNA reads TGTGCCAGCAGCCCCTCCCCGGAGGCCACAGATACGCAGTATTTT.

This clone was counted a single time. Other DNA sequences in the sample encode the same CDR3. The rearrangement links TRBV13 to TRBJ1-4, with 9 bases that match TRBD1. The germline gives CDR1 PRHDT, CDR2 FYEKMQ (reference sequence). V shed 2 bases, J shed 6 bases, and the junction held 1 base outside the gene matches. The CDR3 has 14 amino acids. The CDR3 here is CASSLRTGDEKLFF. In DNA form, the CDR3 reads TGTGCCAGCAGCTTAAGGACAGGGGATGAAAAACTGTTTTTT.

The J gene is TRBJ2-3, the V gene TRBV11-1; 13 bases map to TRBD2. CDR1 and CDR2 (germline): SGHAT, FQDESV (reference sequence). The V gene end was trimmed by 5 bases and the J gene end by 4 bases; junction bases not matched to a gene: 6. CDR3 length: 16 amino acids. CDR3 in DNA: TGTGCCAGCAGCCAAAGACTAGCGGGGGGCCCAGATACGCAGTATTTT. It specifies CASSQRLAGGPDTQYF.

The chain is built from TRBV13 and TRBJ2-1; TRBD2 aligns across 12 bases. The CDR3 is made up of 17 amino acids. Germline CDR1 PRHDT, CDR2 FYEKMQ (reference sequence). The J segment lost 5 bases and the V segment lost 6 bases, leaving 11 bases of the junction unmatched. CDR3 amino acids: CASRNKPRLAGDNEQFF. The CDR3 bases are TGTGCCAGCAGAAACAAGCCTCGACTAGCGGGAGACAATGAGCAGTTCTTC.

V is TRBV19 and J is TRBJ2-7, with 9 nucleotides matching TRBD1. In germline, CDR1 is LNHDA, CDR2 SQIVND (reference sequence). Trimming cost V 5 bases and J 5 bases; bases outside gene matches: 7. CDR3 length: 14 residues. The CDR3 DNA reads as TGTGCCAGTAGTCCTGGGACAGGGAGGAACGAGCAGTACTTC. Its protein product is CASSPGTGRNEQYF. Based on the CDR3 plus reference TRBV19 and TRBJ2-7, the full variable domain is DGGITQSPKYLFRKEGQNVTLSCEQNLNHDAMYWYRQDPGQGLRLIYYSQIVNDFQKGDIAEGYSVSREKKESFPLTVTSAQKNPTAFYLCASSPGTGRNEQYFGPGTRLTVT.

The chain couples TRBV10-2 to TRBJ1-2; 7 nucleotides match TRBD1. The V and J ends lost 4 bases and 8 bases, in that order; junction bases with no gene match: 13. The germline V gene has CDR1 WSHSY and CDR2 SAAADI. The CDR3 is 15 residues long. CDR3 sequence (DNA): TGCGCCAGCAGTGCAGGTCCAGCGACAGGGACGGGCTACACCTTC. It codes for CASSAGPATGTGYTF.

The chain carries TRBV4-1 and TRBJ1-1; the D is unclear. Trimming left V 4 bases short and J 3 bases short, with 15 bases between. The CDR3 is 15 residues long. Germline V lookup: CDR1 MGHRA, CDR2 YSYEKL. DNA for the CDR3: TGCGCCAGCAGCCTTAGGAGGGTCGCAGACACTGAAGCTTTCTTT. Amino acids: CASSLRRVADTEAFF.

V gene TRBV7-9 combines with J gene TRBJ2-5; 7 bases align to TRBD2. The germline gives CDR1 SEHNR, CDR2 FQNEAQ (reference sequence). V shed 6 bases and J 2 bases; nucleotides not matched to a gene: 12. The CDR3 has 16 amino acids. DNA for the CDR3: TGTGCCAGCAGTCCAACGGGAGGCGGGATGCAAGAGACCCAGTACTTC. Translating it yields CASSPTGGGMQETQYF. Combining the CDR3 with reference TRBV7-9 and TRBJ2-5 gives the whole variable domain DTGVSQNPRHKITKRGQNVTFRCDPISEHNRLYWYRQTLGQGPEFLTYFQNEAQLEKSRLLSDRFSAERPKGSFSTLEIQRTEQGDSAMYLCASSPTGGGMQETQYFGPGTRLLVL.

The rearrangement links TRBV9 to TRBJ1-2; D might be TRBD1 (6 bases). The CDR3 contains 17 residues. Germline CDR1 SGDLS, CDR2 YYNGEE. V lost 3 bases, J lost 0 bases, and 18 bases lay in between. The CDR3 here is CASSAGDSRGANYGYTF. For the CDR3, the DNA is TGTGCCAGCAGCGCCGGGGATTCCAGGGGAGCTAACTATGGCTACACCTTC.